This T cell receptor beta chain was documented in a study (dated by TCRdb to about 2015). Describing the broader study: The study tested whether tumor-infiltrating Tregs in breast cancer are recruited from blood Tregs or converted in situ from other CD4+ T cell subsets. The research as a whole found: Rather than covering whole repertoires, validation in the larger cohort was restricted to a single TCR beta V-J rearrangement. In terms of TCR gene usage, tumor memory CD4+ T cells clustered together with blood and lymph node memory CD4+ cells, as well as with lymph node naive CD4+ cells. The greatest overlap of tumor-infiltrating Treg TCR alpha and beta sequences was with tumor naive CD4+ T cells, followed next by blood naive CD4+ T cells.

As for this clonotype: Its antigen is still unknown. No much larger clone exists at a distance of one base, and base qualities are not known.

V lost 8 bases and J lost 3 bases, and the count of bases not matched to a germline gene is 9. The CDR3 starts with the cysteine, ends with the phenylalanine, and has 14 residues. Just CDR3 DNA is preserved here, 42 bases in frame from base 1. Via the germline V gene (reference sequence), CDR1 is DFQATT and CDR2 SNEGSKA. Full-length TCR variable regions were amplified by 5' RACE PCR with constant-region reverse primers, followed by semi-nested PCR with Nested Universal Primer A. Using the ReliaPrep RNA Cell Miniprep System, total RNA was extracted, and the SMARTer RACE 5'/3' Kit was then used to reverse transcribe the RNA into 5'RACE-ready cDNA. Multiplex adaptors were used to barcode full-length TCR alpha and beta libraries, and the barcoded libraries were sequenced on an Illumina MiSeq. The authors' analysis ran thus. For each of nine subset-tissue groups, sequencing data from the five patients were pooled, and the groups were compared by unsupervised clustering of TCR gene usage. The Morisita-Horn index was used to calculate repertoire similarity, with shared sequences weighted by how much each contributed to each repertoire. In TCRdb, the public reads were trimmed at Q25 with fastp and aligned with MiXCR, with productive beta chains retained. A single entry per CDR3 protein holds the most common genes and DNA from its merged rows. TCRdb, not the authors, supplied the V and J calls. In all, the sample holds around 57,000 distinct CDR3 sequences, and about 28% of those were seen once. The ten largest clonotypes hold more than 3% of the sample.

CD4+CD45RO+CD25- cells were isolated as memory CD4+ T cells. Tregs, naive and memory CD4+ T cells from tumor, blood and ipsilateral draining lymph nodes of about five breast cancer patients underwent full-length TCR alpha and beta sequencing. Tumor tissue and lymph nodes obtained by ipsilateral axillary dissection were perfused with PBS, cut into small pieces and digested using collagenase I and hyaluronidase. Sorted cell populations were confirmed by FACS to exceed 90% purity. This sequence originates from a female donor with breast cancer. Rearrangement joined TRBV20-1 to TRBJ1-2; 10 of the junction bases match TRBD1. Sequencing was performed on tumor-infiltrating memory CD4+ T cells sorted from the breast tumor. The sample's cell subset or site, from its label and the paper: memory CD4+ T cells, CD4+CD45RO+CD25-. DNA sequence: TGCAGTAAACAAGACAGGGGGCCTGACTATGGCTACACCTTC. It codes for CSKQDRGPDYGYTF.